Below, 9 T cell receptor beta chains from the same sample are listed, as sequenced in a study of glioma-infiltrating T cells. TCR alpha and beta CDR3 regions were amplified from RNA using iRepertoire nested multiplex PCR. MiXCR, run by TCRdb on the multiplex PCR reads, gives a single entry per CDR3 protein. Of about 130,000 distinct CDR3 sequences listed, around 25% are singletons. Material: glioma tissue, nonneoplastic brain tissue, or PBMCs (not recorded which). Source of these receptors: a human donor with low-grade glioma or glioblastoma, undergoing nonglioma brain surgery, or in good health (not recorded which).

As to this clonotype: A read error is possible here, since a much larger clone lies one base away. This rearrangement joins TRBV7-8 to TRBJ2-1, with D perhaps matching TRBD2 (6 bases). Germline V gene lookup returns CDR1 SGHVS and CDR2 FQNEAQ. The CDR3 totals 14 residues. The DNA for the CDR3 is TGTGCCTGCAGCTCGTCGGGGGTTTACAATGAGCAGTTCTTC. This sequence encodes CACSSSGVYNEQFF.

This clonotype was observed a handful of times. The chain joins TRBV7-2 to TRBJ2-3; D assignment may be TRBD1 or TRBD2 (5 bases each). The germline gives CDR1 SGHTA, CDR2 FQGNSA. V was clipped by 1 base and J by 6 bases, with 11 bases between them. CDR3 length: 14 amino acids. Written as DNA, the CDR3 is TGTGCCAGCAGCTTAGTTCAGGGAGTGGATACGCAGTATTTT. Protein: CASSLVQGVDTQYF.

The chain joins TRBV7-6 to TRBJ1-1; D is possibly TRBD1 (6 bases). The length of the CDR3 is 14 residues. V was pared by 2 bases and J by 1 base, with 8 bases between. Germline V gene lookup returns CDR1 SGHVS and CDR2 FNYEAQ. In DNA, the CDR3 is TGTGCCAGCAGCTTAATGGACAGGAACACTGAAGCTTTCTTT. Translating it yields CASSLMDRNTEAFF.

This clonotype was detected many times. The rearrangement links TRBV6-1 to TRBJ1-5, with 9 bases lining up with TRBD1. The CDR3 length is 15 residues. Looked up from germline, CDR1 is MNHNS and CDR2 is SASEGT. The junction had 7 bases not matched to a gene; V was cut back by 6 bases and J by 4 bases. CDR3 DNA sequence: TGTGCCAGCAGGTTGGACAGGGGCGGGAATCAGCCCCAGCATTTT. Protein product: CASRLDRGGNQPQHF.

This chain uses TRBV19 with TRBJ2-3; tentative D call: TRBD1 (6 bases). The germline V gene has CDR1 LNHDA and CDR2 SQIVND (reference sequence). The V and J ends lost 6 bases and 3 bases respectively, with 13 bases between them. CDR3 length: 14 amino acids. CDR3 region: CASSTGYSTDTQYF. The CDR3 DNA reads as TGTGCCAGTAGCACAGGGTATTCTACAGATACGCAGTATTTT.

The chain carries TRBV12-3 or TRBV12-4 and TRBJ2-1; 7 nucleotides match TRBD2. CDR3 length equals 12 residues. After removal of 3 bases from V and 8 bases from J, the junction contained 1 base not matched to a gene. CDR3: CASSLTSYEQFF. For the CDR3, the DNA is TGTGCCAGCAGTTTGACTAGCTATGAGCAGTTCTTC.

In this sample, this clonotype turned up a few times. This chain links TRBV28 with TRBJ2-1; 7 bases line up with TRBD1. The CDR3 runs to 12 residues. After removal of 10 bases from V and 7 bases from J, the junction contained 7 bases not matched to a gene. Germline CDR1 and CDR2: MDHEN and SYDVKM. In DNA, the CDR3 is TGTGCCATCCGGGGACAGTCAAATGAGCAGTTCTTC. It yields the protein CAIRGQSNEQFF.

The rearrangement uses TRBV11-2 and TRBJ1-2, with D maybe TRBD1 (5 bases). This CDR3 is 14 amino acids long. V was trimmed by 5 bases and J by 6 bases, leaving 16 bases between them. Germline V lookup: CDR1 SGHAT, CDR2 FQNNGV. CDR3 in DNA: TGTGCCAGCAGCCAGGGTGTCGGGAATGATGGCTACACCTTC. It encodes CASSQGVGNDGYTF.

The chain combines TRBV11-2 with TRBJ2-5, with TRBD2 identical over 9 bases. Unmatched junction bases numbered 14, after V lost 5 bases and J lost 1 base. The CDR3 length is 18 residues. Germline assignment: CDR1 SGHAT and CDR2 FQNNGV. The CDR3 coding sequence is TGTGCCAGCAGCCCATCGGGAGGGCTAGCGGGGATCCAAGAGACCCAGTACTTC. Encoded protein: CASSPSGGLAGIQETQYF.